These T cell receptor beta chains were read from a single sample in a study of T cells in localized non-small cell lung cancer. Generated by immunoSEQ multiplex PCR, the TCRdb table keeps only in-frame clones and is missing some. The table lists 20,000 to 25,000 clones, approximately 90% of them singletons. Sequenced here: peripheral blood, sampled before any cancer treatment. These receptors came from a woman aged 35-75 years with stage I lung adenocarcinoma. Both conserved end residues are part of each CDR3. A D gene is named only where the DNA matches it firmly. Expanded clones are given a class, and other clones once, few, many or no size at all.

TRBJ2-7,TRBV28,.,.,CASSLYGADGDEQYF,TGTGCCAGCAGTTTATACGGGGCTGATGGGGACGAGCAGTACTTC
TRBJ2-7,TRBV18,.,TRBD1,CASSPPGQRSYEQYF,TGTGCCAGCTCACCACCGGGACAGCGTTCCTACGAGCAGTACTTC
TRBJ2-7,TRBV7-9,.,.,CASSLGAYEQYF,TGTGCCAGCAGCTTAGGGGCCTACGAGCAGTACTTC
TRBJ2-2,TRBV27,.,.,CASSFQDTGELFF,TGTGCCAGCAGTTTTCAGGACACCGGGGAGCTGTTTTTT
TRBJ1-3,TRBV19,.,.,CASRTSEGAGNTIYF,TGTGCCAGTAGGACCTCCGAGGGAGCTGGAAACACCATATATTTT
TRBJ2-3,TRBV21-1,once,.,CASLPVGNRSTDTQYF,TGTGCCAGCCTACCGGTGGGCAATCGAAGCACAGATACGCAGTATTTT
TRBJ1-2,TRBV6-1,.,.,CASLNREGGYTF,TGTGCCAGCCTAAACAGGGAAGGTGGCTACACCTTC
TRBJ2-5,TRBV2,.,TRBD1,CASRPDRGYETQYF,TGTGCCAGCAGACCGGACAGGGGGTATGAGACCCAGTACTTC
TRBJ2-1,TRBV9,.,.,CASSVIGDWNEQFF,TGTGCCAGCAGCGTAATTGGGGATTGGAATGAGCAGTTCTTC
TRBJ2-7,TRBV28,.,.,CASSFMQVGAYEQYF,TGTGCCAGCAGTTTCATGCAGGTGGGCGCCTACGAGCAGTACTTC
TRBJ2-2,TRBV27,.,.,CASSIYGGTGELFF,TGTGCCAGCAGCATTTATGGGGGTACCGGGGAGCTGTTTTTT
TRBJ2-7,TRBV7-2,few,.,CASGLPGKPYEQYF,TGTGCCAGCGGATTGCCCGGGAAACCCTACGAGCAGTACTTC
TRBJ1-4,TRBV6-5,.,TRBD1,CASGRQGGNEKLFF,TGTGCCAGCGGACGACAGGGCGGAAATGAAAAACTGTTTTTT
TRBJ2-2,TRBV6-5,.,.,CASRPPGTGELFF,TGTGCCAGCAGGCCTCCGGGGACCGGGGAGCTGTTTTTT
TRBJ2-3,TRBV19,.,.,CASSRDRGGTDTQYF,TGTGCCAGTAGTAGGGACCGCGGGGGCACAGATACGCAGTATTTT
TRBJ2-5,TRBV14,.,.,CASSQVGTGTQYF,TGTGCCAGCAGCCAAGTCGGGACGGGGACCCAGTACTTC
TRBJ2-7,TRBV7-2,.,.,CASSLGTGVRSYEQYF,TGTGCCAGCAGCTTGGGGACTGGGGTTCGTAGCTACGAGCAGTACTTC
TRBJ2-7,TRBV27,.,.,CASSLRGRGYFYEQYF,TGTGCCAGCAGTTTAAGGGGCAGAGGATATTTCTACGAGCAGTACTTC